These T cell receptor beta chains were read from a single sample in a study of OX40 agonist ivuxolimab in advanced cancers. Only in-frame clones appear in the TCRdb table, and some are missing; sequencing was by immunoSEQ multiplex PCR. Among almost 65,000 clones, approximately 80% were seen once, and the ten largest hold 0.55% to 0.8%. The material was CD4+ or CD8+ T cells sorted from blood, obtained in a trial of the OX40 agonist ivuxolimab. All receptors come from an adult with an advanced solid tumor such as melanoma, head and neck, liver or kidney cancer. CDR3s include the opening cysteine and the closing phenylalanine or tryptophan. A D gene is named only where the DNA matches it firmly. Expanded clones get a size class; other rows say once, few or many, or leave the size out.

TRBV25-1	few	TRBJ1-5	NA	TGTGCCAGCAGTGTGAGCAATCAGCCCCAGCATTTT	CASSVSNQPQHF
TRBV7-6	once	TRBJ1-3	NA	TGTGCCAGCAGCTTAAGCCGGAGCTCTGGAAACACCATATATTTT	CASSLSRSSGNTIYF
TRBV9	NA	TRBJ2-7	NA	TGTGCCAGCAGCGTAGGGGCAGAGAGTTACGAGCAGTACTTC	CASSVGAESYEQYF
TRBV16	NA	TRBJ1-6	NA	TGTGCCAGCAGCGGTGGTTCCTATAATTCACCCCTCCACTTT	CASSGGSYNSPLHF
TRBV10-3	NA	TRBJ2-2	NA	TGTGCCATCAGTGAATACACTTCTCCCGGGGAGCTGTTTTTT	CAISEYTSPGELFF
TRBV11-2	NA	TRBJ1-2	NA	TGTGCCAGCAGCTCGGGACCGACCTCCTATGGCTACACCTTC	CASSSGPTSYGYTF
TRBV15	NA	TRBJ2-5	NA	TGTGCCACCAGCCCCTGGGGCCAAGAGACCCAGTACTTC	CATSPWGQETQYF
TRBV5-1	NA	TRBJ1-2	NA	TGCGCCAGCAGCTTGGGGACATCAGGGTACGACTATGGCTACACCTTC	CASSLGTSGYDYGYTF
TRBV7-3	NA	TRBJ2-1	TRBD2	TGTGCCAGCAGCTTAGGCGGGGGGGCCCGTGAGCAGTTCTTC	CASSLGGGAREQFF
TRBV6-1	few	TRBJ2-2	NA	TGTGCCATAAGAAGGGTTAGGAACACCGGGGAGCTGTTTTTT	CAIRRVRNTGELFF
TRBV7-9	NA	TRBJ1-2	TRBD1	TGTGCCACCCCACCAAAGGCAGGGGGCGATGGCTACACCTTC	CATPPKAGGDGYTF
TRBV7-9	once	TRBJ1-4	NA	TGTGCCAGCAGCCCTGGGGAGGTTGGAAAACTGTTTTTT	CASSPGEVGKLFF
TRBV28	NA	TRBJ1-4	NA	TGTGCCAGCACCCATCCCGCTAATGAAAAACTGTTTTTT	CASTHPANEKLFF
TRBV27	NA	TRBJ2-5	NA	TGTGCCAGCAGTTTAGGGACACAAGAGACCCAGTACTTC	CASSLGTQETQYF
TRBV27	NA	TRBJ2-7	NA	TGTGCCAGCAGTCCCCGAACTCATACCTACGAGCAGTACTTC	CASSPRTHTYEQYF
TRBV7-4	few	TRBJ1-3	NA	TGTGCCAGCAGCTTAATGGACAATCAGAACACCATATATTTT	CASSLMDNQNTIYF
TRBV19	NA	TRBJ2-1	NA	TGTGCCAGTAATGTAGCCCCCTACAATGAGCAGTTCTTC	CASNVAPYNEQFF
TRBV7-6	few	TRBJ2-2	TRBD2	TGTGCCAGTCGGGTGCGGGAGGGCGACGAGCTGTTTTTT	CASRVREGDELFF
TRBV6-5	NA	TRBJ2-7	TRBD2	TGTGTCAGCAGTTACTCCTTTGGACTAGCGGGCGAGCAGTACTTC	CVSSYSFGLAGEQYF
TRBV5-8	NA	TRBJ1-2	NA	TGTGCCAGCAGCAAGTATGGCAGGCCGGATGGCTACACCTTC	CASSKYGRPDGYTF
TRBV30	NA	TRBJ1-4	TRBD1	TGTGCCTGGGGGAGGGACAGGGATGAAAAACTGTTTTTT	CAWGRDRDEKLFF
TRBV5-8	once	TRBJ1-5	TRBD1	TGTGCCAGCAGCCCCGGGACAGGGGTCAATCAGCCCCAGCATTTT	CASSPGTGVNQPQHF
TRBV6-7	NA	TRBJ1-4	NA	TGTGCCAGCAGTTACGGGGGAGGGGATGAGGAAAAACTGTTTTTT	CASSYGGGDEEKLFF
TRBV2	few	TRBJ1-5	NA	TGTGCCAGCAGTGAAGGGAATCAGCCCCAGCATTTT	CASSEGNQPQHF
TRBV28	NA	TRBJ1-5	NA	TGTGCAGTCTCCTTGGGCAATCAGCCCCAGCATTTT	CAVSLGNQPQHF
TRBV7-9	NA	TRBJ1-2	TRBD1	TGTGCCAGCAGCCACGGGACAGGGGACTATGGCTACACCTTC	CASSHGTGDYGYTF
TRBV6-5	medium-sized	TRBJ1-3	NA	TGTGCCAGCAGCCGGCCGGGGGGATCTGGAAACACCATATATTTT	CASSRPGGSGNTIYF
TRBV15	NA	TRBJ2-2	NA	TGTGCCACCAGCAGAGATCGGGGAGATTTCACCGGGGAGCTGTTTTTT	CATSRDRGDFTGELFF
TRBV6-1	NA	TRBJ2-3	TRBD2	TGTGCCAGCTGTCTGTGGGGGGGGACGAATACGCAGTATTTT	CASCLWGGTNTQYF
TRBV6-5	NA	TRBJ2-5	NA	TGTGCCAGCAGTTACACGCCGGGGCCAGAGACCCAGTACTTC	CASSYTPGPETQYF
TRBV4-2	NA	TRBJ1-2	TRBD1	TGTGCCAGCAGCCTAGGGACAGGGGAGGGCTACACCTTC	CASSLGTGEGYTF
TRBV7-9	NA	TRBJ2-4	NA	TGTGCCAGCAGCTTAGATTTTGGCAGCCGCCGAAAAAACATTCAGTACTTC	CASSLDFGSRRKNIQYF
TRBV6-1	NA	TRBJ1-2	NA	TGTGCCAGCAGTGGCGGGATTAACTATGGCTACACCTTC	CASSGGINYGYTF
TRBV2	NA	TRBJ2-3	TRBD2	TGTGCCAGCACTAGACTAGCGGGAGGAGGAGATACGCAGTATTTT	CASTRLAGGGDTQYF
TRBV5-1	NA	TRBJ2-7	TRBD1	TGCGCCAGCAGCCCACGACAGGGATTCTCCTACGAGCAGTACTTC	CASSPRQGFSYEQYF
TRBV7-9	NA	TRBJ1-4	TRBD1	TGTGCCAGCAGCCATACCGACAGGGGAGAGAGTGAAAAACTGTTTTTT	CASSHTDRGESEKLFF
TRBV6-6	NA	TRBJ1-2	NA	TGTGCCAGCAGTTTAACCCAACCAGAGGTGTATGGCTACACCTTC	CASSLTQPEVYGYTF
TRBV2	few	TRBJ1-2	NA	TGTGCCAGCAGTGGGCTCGTAGCTAACTATGGCTACACCTTC	CASSGLVANYGYTF
TRBV10-3	NA	TRBJ2-7	NA	TGTGCCATCAGCCGATACCAGGGTACGGGGGGCGACGCCTCCGAGCAGTACTTC	CAISRYQGTGGDASEQYF
TRBV6-1	NA	TRBJ1-2	NA	TGTGCCAGCAGTGACGGAAACTATGGCTACACCTTC	CASSDGNYGYTF
TRBV14	NA	TRBJ2-2	TRBD1	TGTGCCAGCAGCCAAGATGTACAGGGGGCCGGGGAGCTGTTTTTT	CASSQDVQGAGELFF
TRBV11-2	NA	TRBJ1-1	NA	TGTGCCAGCAGCTTGCTCCGAATGAACACTGAAGCTTTCTTT	CASSLLRMNTEAFF
TRBV14	NA	TRBJ2-1	NA	TGTGCCAGCAGCCCTCGACGTTGGGACAATGAGCAGTTCTTC	CASSPRRWDNEQFF
TRBV5-1	NA	TRBJ2-3	TRBD2	TGCGCCAGCAGCTTCCCTAGCGGGAGCACAGATACGCAGTATTTT	CASSFPSGSTDTQYF
TRBV7-8	NA	TRBJ2-7	NA	TGTGCCAGCAGCTTAGCAGGGGTGGGAGAGCAGTACTTC	CASSLAGVGEQYF
TRBV30	NA	TRBJ1-5	NA	TGTGCCTGGACTCGAGGGGGTGGGGGACAGCCCCAGCATTTT	CAWTRGGGGQPQHF
TRBV6-5	once	TRBJ1-1	TRBD1	TGTGCCAGCAGTTCCATCCCACCGGGACAGGGGAAGGGAGCTTTCTTT	CASSSIPPGQGKGAFF